Listed here are 3 T cell receptor beta chains from one sample, sequenced in a study of response to subunit inactivated influenza vaccine. TCRdb reprocessed the RT-PCR reads via MiXCR and lists one record per CDR3 protein. This sample has 550,000 to 650,000 distinct CDR3 sequences; 10% to 15% occur once, and the top ten carry roughly a tenth. This specimen was PBMCs from blood, taken on the day of vaccination. The receptors originated from a man aged 45-65 years who received an inactivated influenza vaccine.

This clonotype has just a few counts. The chain recombines TRBV11-2 with TRBJ2-4; 9 nucleotides match TRBD1. The CDR3 extends over 14 amino acids. The germline gives CDR1 SGHAT, CDR2 FQNNGV. V was clipped by 3 bases and J by 6 bases; unmatched bases: 3. CDR3 protein: CASSLGTGRNIQYF. Written as DNA, the CDR3 is TGTGCCAGCAGCTTGGGGACAGGGAGAAACATTCAGTACTTC. Using reference TRBV11-2 and TRBJ2-4 for the parts outside the CDR3, the full variable domain is EAGVAQSPRYKIIEKRQSVAFWCNPISGHATLYWYQQILGQGPKLLIQFQNNGVVDDSQLPKDRFSAERLKGVDSTLKIQPAKLEDSAVYLCASSLGTGRNIQYFGAGTRLSVL.

This chain links TRBV25-1 with TRBJ2-5; 8 bases agree with TRBD1. J gave up 2 bases and V 3 bases, and 11 bases lay outside the gene matches. The CDR3 runs to 17 residues. From germline, CDR1 is MGHDK and CDR2 SYGVNS. CDR3 nucleotide sequence: TGTGCCAGCAGTGAGGGTTGGACAGGGAGTGGACAAGAGACCCAGTACTTC. Translation gives CASSEGWTGSGQETQYF.

The chain links TRBV7-9 to TRBJ2-5, with 10 bases that match TRBD1. Trimming at V came to 5 bases and at J to 13 bases, leaving 16 bases not matched to a gene. Germline CDR1 is SEHNR and CDR2 is FQNEAQ (reference sequence). This CDR3 contains 15 residues. For the CDR3, the DNA is TGTGCCAGCAGCATTTACCGGGACAGGGGATCCCCACGGTACTTC. It is translated as CASSIYRDRGSPRYF.